A single sample gave rise to the 3 T cell receptor beta chains below, sequenced in a study of blood T cell repertoires in COVID-19. Generated by immunoSEQ multiplex PCR, the TCRdb table keeps only in-frame clones and is missing some. This sample has 250,000 to 300,000 clones, with 70% to 90% found just once. Material for sequencing was peripheral blood. The origin of the receptors is a middle-aged woman who had recovered from COVID-19.

As DNA, the CDR3 is TGCGCCAGCAGCCCCGGGGGTAGCTCCTACGAGCAGTACTTC. It translates to CASSPGGSSYEQYF. The V and J genes are TRBV5-1 and TRBJ2-7, with D possibly being TRBD2 (6 bases). V lost 4 bases, J lost 0 bases, and 11 bases lay in between. CDR1 and CDR2 from the germline V gene are SGHRS and YFSETQ. The CDR3 runs to 14 residues.

V gene TRBV30 combines with J gene TRBJ1-2; D perhaps matches TRBD1 (5 bases). This CDR3 region has 16 residues. Trimming removed 3 bases from V and 1 base from J, with 18 bases in between. CDR1 is GTSNPN and CDR2 is SVGIG in the germline V gene (reference sequence). Here the CDR3 reads CAWRSRGPGVNYGYTF. CDR3 coding DNA: TGTGCCTGGAGGTCCCGGGGACCGGGGGTTAACTATGGCTACACCTTC.

The chain joins TRBV10-2 to TRBJ2-3; 8 bases are a match to TRBD2. J gave up 4 bases and V 8 bases, and 5 bases lay outside the gene matches. The CDR3 is made up of 13 amino acids. Per germline, CDR1 WSHSY and CDR2 SAAADI. This CDR3 is CASQGLVADTQYF. CDR3 sequence (DNA): TGCGCCAGCCAGGGACTAGTGGCAGATACGCAGTATTTT.